Listed below are T cell receptor beta chains from one sample, sequenced in a study of CD8 T cells in Susac syndrome. In TCRdb, the immunoSEQ multiplex PCR reads were re-called with MiXCR into one record per CDR3 protein. The sample yields tens of thousands of distinct CDR3 sequences, 93% seen once. Sequencing was carried out using CD4+ T cells from PBMCs. These receptor sequences come from a human donor with Susac syndrome. CDR3s include the opening cysteine and the closing phenylalanine or tryptophan. D genes are given only for firm matches. Rows may omit the clone size; those that give it use once, few, many or a size class.

NA	TRBV6-2/TRBV6-3	TRBJ2-4	NA	TGTGCCAGCAGTTACTCGGGTTCAGCCAAAAACATTCAGTACTTC	CASSYSGSAKNIQYF
TRBD2	TRBV7-2	TRBJ2-3	NA	TGTGCCAGCAGCTTACCCCGGACTAGCGGGAGCACAGATACGCAGTATTTT	CASSLPRTSGSTDTQYF
TRBD2	TRBV9	TRBJ2-1	NA	TGTGCCAGCAGCGACGCTACTCTAGCGGGGCTTTGGAATGAGCAGTTCTTC	CASSDATLAGLWNEQFF
NA	TRBV19	TRBJ1-1	NA	TGTGCCAGTAGTATCACGAACGAAAACACTGAAGCTTTCTTT	CASSITNENTEAFF
NA	TRBV28	TRBJ2-5	NA	TGTGCCAGCAGCAAGTACCAAGAGACCCAGTACTTC	CASSKYQETQYF
TRBD2	TRBV28	TRBJ2-3	NA	TGTGCCAGCAGTTCCCCAGCGGGAGGAAGTAGGACAGATACGCAGTATTTT	CASSSPAGGSRTDTQYF
TRBD2	TRBV5-1	TRBJ2-3	once	TGCGCCAGCAGCTTTGGGACTAACACAGATACGCAGTATTTT	CASSFGTNTDTQYF
TRBD1	TRBV6-6	TRBJ1-5	NA	TGTGCCAGCATCCTGGGACAGTTTGGCAATCAGCCCCAGCATTTT	CASILGQFGNQPQHF
TRBD2	TRBV28	TRBJ2-2	NA	TGTGCCAGCAGCCGGGGGGGGACACCGAACACCGGGGAGCTGTTTTTT	CASSRGGTPNTGELFF
NA	TRBV28	TRBJ2-7	NA	TGTGCCAGCAAAATGTGGCCAGCGGGTTCCGAGCAGTACTTC	CASKMWPAGSEQYF
TRBD1	TRBV30	TRBJ2-7	NA	TGTGCCTGGAGCAGGGGGCGATACGAGCAGTACTTC	CAWSRGRYEQYF
TRBD2	TRBV20-1	TRBJ2-7	NA	TGCAGTGCTAGAGCTCGACTAGCCCTGAGATACGAGCAGTACTTC	CSARARLALRYEQYF
NA	TRBV30	TRBJ2-7	few	TGTGCCTGGAGCCTCTCCGCCGATCAGTACTTC	CAWSLSADQYF
TRBD2	TRBV20-1	TRBJ2-1	NA	TGCAGTGCCCGCCTGGGGAGCGGGAGCTCCTACAATGAGCAGTTCTTC	CSARLGSGSSYNEQFF
NA	TRBV20-1	TRBJ1-6	NA	TGCAGTGCTAAATCGGAACAGGGAATGTATTATAATTCACCCCTCCACTTT	CSAKSEQGMYYNSPLHF
TRBD1	TRBV27	TRBJ1-2	NA	TGTGCCAGCAGTTCCCTCAGGGGGGCTAACTATGGCTACACCTTC	CASSSLRGANYGYTF
NA	TRBV5-1	TRBJ2-7	NA	TGCGCCAGCAGCTTGGCGCCCACTGAAAGCTCCTACGAGCAGTACTTC	CASSLAPTESSYEQYF
NA	TRBV29-1	TRBJ2-1	NA	TGCAGCAAGACAGAATACAATGAGCAGTTCTTC	CSKTEYNEQFF
NA	TRBV3-1	TRBJ2-7	NA	TGTGCCAGCAGCCAAGACTGGCCGAGTCTCGAGCAGTACTTC	CASSQDWPSLEQYF
NA	TRBV30	TRBJ1-5	NA	TGTGCCTGGAGTGTACGCAGGAATCAGCCCCAGCATTTT	CAWSVRRNQPQHF
NA	TRBV7-2	TRBJ2-5	NA	TGTGCCAGCAGCTTACAGCAAGGGGGCCAAGAGACCCAGTACTTC	CASSLQQGGQETQYF
TRBD1	TRBV7-2	TRBJ1-2	NA	TGTGCCAGCAGCGACGACAGGGCGTATGGCTACACCTTC	CASSDDRAYGYTF
TRBD2	TRBV6-2/TRBV6-3	TRBJ2-1	NA	TGTGCCAGCAGTTACTCGACTAGCGGGAGGGGGTCCTACAATGAGCAGTTCTTC	CASSYSTSGRGSYNEQFF
TRBD2	TRBV7-2	TRBJ2-1	NA	TGTGCCAGCAGCGATCCGGGACTAGCGGGAGTTCGGAATGAGCAGTTCTTC	CASSDPGLAGVRNEQFF
NA	TRBV28	TRBJ2-1	once	TGTGCCAGCAGGGAAGGGTGGAATGAGCAGTTCTTC	CASREGWNEQFF
TRBD2	TRBV5-6	TRBJ2-3	NA	TGTGCCAGCAGCTCAAGACTAGCGCCTAGCACAGATACGCAGTATTTT	CASSSRLAPSTDTQYF
TRBD1	TRBV9	TRBJ2-7	NA	TGTGCCAGCAGCGTAGACCCCCAGGGGGCCTACGAGCAGTACTTC	CASSVDPQGAYEQYF
NA	TRBV13	TRBJ2-1	NA	TGTGCCAGCAGAGGGTGGAGGGAGTTCAATGAGCAGTTCTTC	CASRGWREFNEQFF
NA	TRBV5-1	TRBJ2-7	NA	TGCGCCAGCAGACACGACAGGGGGACTAGCGAGCAGTACTTC	CASRHDRGTSEQYF
NA	TRBV7-9	TRBJ1-5	NA	TGTGCCAGCAGCTTAGGGCTGCCAGGCAATCAGCCCCAGCATTTT	CASSLGLPGNQPQHF
NA	TRBV16	TRBJ2-6	NA	TGTGCCAGCAGCCCACAACCATTCCCCGGGGCCAACGTCCTGACTTTC	CASSPQPFPGANVLTF
NA	TRBV10-3	TRBJ2-4	NA	TGTGCCATCAGTGACTTGACGACAATTCAGTACTTC	CAISDLTTIQYF
TRBD2	TRBV7-2	TRBJ2-1	NA	TGTGCCAGCAGCTTCGTTAGCGGGGGCCTCGGGTATGAGCAGTTCTTC	CASSFVSGGLGYEQFF
NA	TRBV6-2/TRBV6-3	TRBJ1-6	NA	TGTGCCAGCGGGAAGGCAGGGTCAAGTTCACCCCTCCACTTT	CASGKAGSSSPLHF
NA	TRBV7-9	TRBJ1-4	NA	TGTGCCAGCAGCTTGGCGGGTTCCAATGAAAAACTGTTTTTT	CASSLAGSNEKLFF
TRBD2	TRBV12-3/TRBV12-4	TRBJ2-1	NA	TGTGCCAGCAGTTTAAATGGGGGGGTCAATGAGCAGTTCTTC	CASSLNGGVNEQFF
NA	TRBV3-1	TRBJ2-5	NA	TGTGCCAGCAGCCAACCTACGTCGGGGGCTCAGTACTTC	CASSQPTSGAQYF
TRBD2	TRBV12-3/TRBV12-4	TRBJ2-2	NA	TGTGCCAGTCTCCAGGGACTAGCGTCCGGGGAGCTGTTTTTT	CASLQGLASGELFF
NA	TRBV5-6	TRBJ2-2	NA	TGTGCCAGCAGCTTGATCAACACCGGGGAGCTGTTTTTT	CASSLINTGELFF
TRBD1	TRBV25-1	TRBJ1-2	once	TGTGCCAGCAGGAGGGACAGGGCCTATGGCTACACCTTC	CASRRDRAYGYTF
NA	TRBV20-1	TRBJ2-4	NA	TGCAGTGCTAGAGTAGGGATCACCAAAAACATTCAGTACTTC	CSARVGITKNIQYF